These 6 T cell receptor beta chains share one sample of origin, sequenced in a study of OX40 agonist ivuxolimab in advanced cancers. Using immunoSEQ multiplex PCR, the repertoire was profiled, and TCRdb retains in-frame clones only, with some absent. The sample shows roughly 89,000 clones, around 80% of them seen only once. The sample here was CD4+ or CD8+ T cells sorted from blood, taken in a trial of the OX40 agonist ivuxolimab. These receptor sequences come from an adult with an advanced solid tumor such as melanoma, head and neck, liver or kidney cancer.

The V call is TRBV5-6, the J call TRBJ2-3; no reliable D call. The CDR3 has 14 amino acids. Germline V gene lookup returns CDR1 SGHDT and CDR2 YYEEEE. Trimming pared 3 bases from V and 1 base from J, leaving 9 bases between. CDR3 sequence (DNA): TGTGCCAGCAGCTCTTACACGCGCACAGATACGCAGTATTTT. It is translated as CASSSYTRTDTQYF.

The chain employs TRBV28 and TRBJ1-1; 10 positions agree with TRBD1. The V gene end was trimmed by 6 bases and the J gene end by 1 base; junction bases not matched to a gene: 11. Germline V gene lookup returns CDR1 MDHEN and CDR2 SYDVKM. The CDR3 totals 17 residues. The CDR3 protein is CASSPTRDRGGNTEAFF. CDR3 nucleotides: TGTGCCAGCAGCCCTACCCGGGACAGGGGAGGGAACACTGAAGCTTTCTTT.

The genes are TRBV11-2 and TRBJ1-6; D unresolved. This CDR3 comprises 14 residues. V dropped 1 base and J dropped 10 bases, with 11 bases sitting between them. Germline V gene sequence: CDR1 SGHAT, CDR2 FQNNGV. CDR3 nucleotides: TGTGCCAGCAGCTTAGTCCAAAACCGCTCACCCCTCCACTTT. It is translated as CASSLVQNRSPLHF.

V and J are TRBV6-6 and TRBJ2-1; the match to TRBD1 covers 9 bases. From germline, CDR1 is MNHNY and CDR2 SVGAGI (reference sequence). Trimming at V came to 6 bases and at J to 4 bases, leaving 7 bases not matched to a gene. The CDR3 covers 15 residues. CDR3 DNA: TGTGCCAGCAGCCACGGGACAGGGACATACAATGAGCAGTTCTTC. Its protein is CASSHGTGTYNEQFF.

The genes are TRBV6-4 and TRBJ1-5; D is possibly TRBD1 (5 bases). Trimming shortened V by 0 bases and J by 4 bases, and 19 bases separated the two germline ends. CDR1 is MRHNA and CDR2 is SNTAGT in the germline V gene. This CDR3 is 18 amino acids long. Here the CDR3 reads CASSDSSGKGAANQPQHF. CDR3 DNA: TGTGCCAGCAGTGACTCGAGTGGGAAAGGGGCGGCAAATCAGCCCCAGCATTTT.

The sample holds one count of this clone. This chain links TRBV7-2 with TRBJ2-3, with D perhaps assigned TRBD1 or TRBD2 (5 bases each). Germline loops: CDR1 SGHTA, CDR2 FQGNSA. The CDR3 loop spans 15 amino acids. Trimming stripped 1 base from V and 5 bases from J, with 13 bases between. The CDR3 loop reads CASSLGTTRGDTQYF. The CDR3 region has the DNA TGTGCCAGCAGCTTAGGGACCACTAGGGGAGATACGCAGTATTTT.